This TCR beta chain emerged from a study of blood T cell repertoires in COVID-19 (dated by TCRdb to about 2020). As for the study more broadly: Collaborator samples came from the United States, Italy and Spain and covered acute and convalescent phases of COVID-19. The dataset comprised deeply sampled blood TCRbeta repertoires from subjects exposed to, actively infected with, or recovered from COVID-19. The sample metadata nearly always contained a de-identified subject ID, COVID-19 status, age in years and sex. The prospective study material was composed of cDNA or gDNA derived from T cells, B-cell-depleted T cells, or PBMCs. Samples were obtained from the ongoing ImmuneRACE study (first 160 participants) and from approximately 1,200 subjects provided by 6 global collaborators. Where available, HLA class I and class II types were obtained from metadata supplied by the sample provider rather than from assay-based typing. The repertoires were made available in a free public database intended to serve as a resource for research on the immune response to SARS-CoV-2.

Regarding this clone: Its binding antigen is unknown. No clone much larger than this one lies a single base away; base qualities are absent.

Participants in the prospective study were enrolled through a virtual design, were aged roughly 18 to 100 years, and lived in fewer than 30 United States geographic areas. Cohort assignment in the prospective study relied on participant-reported clinical history from a screening survey and a study questionnaire. Recovered participants in ImmuneRACE Cohort 3 were defined as having two consecutive negative NP/OP PCR tests, clearance from a healthcare professional, or resolution of symptoms. In the prospective study, mobile phlebotomists collected whole blood, serum and a nasopharyngeal or oropharyngeal swab from each participant. Prospective study participants could optionally give additional blood draws and questionnaires over an approximately two-month period. Before DNA extraction, prospective study blood samples were shipped either frozen or at room temperature. Counted from cysteine to phenylalanine, this CDR3 has 18 amino acids. Just the 54-base CDR3 DNA is kept, in frame starting at base 1. CDR1 and CDR2 (SGHAT, FQNNGV) derive from the germline V gene. The junction shows trimming of 3 bases on V and 4 bases on J, and the gene matches do not reach 11 bases of it.

TCRbeta CDR3 regions were amplified from genomic DNA by means of the immunoSEQ Assay, a bias-controlled multiplex PCR. Regarding the original processing steps: Within the assay, amplification of reference gene primers was used to estimate how many nucleated cells each sample contained. Sequence reads were collapsed and filtered to measure the absolute abundance of every unique TCRbeta CDR3 rearrangement. Productive Simpson clonality was computed per sample as the square root of Simpson's diversity index over productive rearrangements. Imported from immuneACCESS, the table was reduced by TCRdb to in-frame sequences with V and J called. These copies leave out some clones; in studies compared against another copy, an unresolved V gene accounts for under half, and the cause of the remainder is not known. V, J and clone size were drawn from that table, and D and trimming were deduced from the DNA. For this sample there are 200,000 to 250,000 clones; 70% to 85% appear just once. The ten top clones hold roughly 1.8% of the sample.

What the research found in general, with its limitations: The quantity of clinical and demographic metadata differed by source and by participant and was supplied without curation.

Source material: PBMCs or T cells enriched from blood (not recorded which). The sequence joins TRBV11-2 to TRBJ2-5, and 13 junction bases match TRBD2. This clonotype was obtained from a man aged 55-75 years who had recovered from COVID-19. The DNA sequence is TGTGCCAGCAGCTTGTTGGGTGCTGGACTAGCGGGGGCAGAGACCCAGTACTTC. This gives the protein CASSLLGAGLAGAETQYF.